The clone carrying this TCR beta chain was recorded a few times. As yet, its antigen is unknown. A universal primer site came from template switching; cDNA carried unique molecular identifiers. TCRdb recomputed calls from the 5' RACE reads with MiXCR, one row per CDR3 protein. The table has 1,800,000 or so distinct CDR3 sequences, less than 35% seen once. This sample is drawn from a study of identical twins. Whole-study results and caveats: Zero-insertion results could be subject to partial confounding by invariant MAIT and iNKT cells. Twins showed weaker excess sharing in their beta out-of-frame sequences.

Everyone who donated was a healthy Caucasian. Trimming took 4 bases from V and 0 from J, leaving 10 bases between them. CDR1 and CDR2 (germline): SGHRS, YFSETQ. The CDR3 is 14 amino acids. The chain is built from TRBV5-1 and TRBJ1-1; a weak D match, TRBD1 (6 bases). Sequenced material: cord blood. The TCR sequence derives from a newborn girl in good health. DNA of the CDR3: TGCGCCAGCAGCGGGGGACAATTGAACACTGAAGCTTTCTTT. This encodes CASSGGQLNTEAFF.